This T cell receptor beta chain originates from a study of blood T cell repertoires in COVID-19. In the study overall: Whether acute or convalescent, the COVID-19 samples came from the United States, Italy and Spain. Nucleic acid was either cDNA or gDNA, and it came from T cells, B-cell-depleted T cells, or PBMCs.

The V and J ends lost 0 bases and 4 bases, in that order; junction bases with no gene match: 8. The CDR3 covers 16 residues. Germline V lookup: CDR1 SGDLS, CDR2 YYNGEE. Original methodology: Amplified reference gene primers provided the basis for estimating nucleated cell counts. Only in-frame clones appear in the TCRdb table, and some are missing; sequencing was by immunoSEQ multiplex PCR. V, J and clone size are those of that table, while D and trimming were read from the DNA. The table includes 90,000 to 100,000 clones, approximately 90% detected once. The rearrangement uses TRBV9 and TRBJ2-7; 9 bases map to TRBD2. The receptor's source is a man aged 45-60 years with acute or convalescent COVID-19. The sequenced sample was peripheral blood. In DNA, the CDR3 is TGTGCCAGCAGCGTAGCGGCGGGAGGGCCCCGGTACGAGCAGTACTTC. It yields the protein CASSVAAGGPRYEQYF.